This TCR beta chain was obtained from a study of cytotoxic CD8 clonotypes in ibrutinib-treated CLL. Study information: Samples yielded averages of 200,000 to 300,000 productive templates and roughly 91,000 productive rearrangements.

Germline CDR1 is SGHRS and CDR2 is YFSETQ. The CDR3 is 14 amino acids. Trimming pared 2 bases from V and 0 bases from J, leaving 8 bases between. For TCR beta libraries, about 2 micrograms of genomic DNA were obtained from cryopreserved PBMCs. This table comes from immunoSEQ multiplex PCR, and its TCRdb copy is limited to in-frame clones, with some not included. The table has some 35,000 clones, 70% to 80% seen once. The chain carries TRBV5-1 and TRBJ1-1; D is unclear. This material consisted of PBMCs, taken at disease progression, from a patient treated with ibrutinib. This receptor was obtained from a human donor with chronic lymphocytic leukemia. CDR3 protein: CASSFELMNTEAFF. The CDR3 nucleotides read TGCGCCAGCAGCTTCGAACTTATGAACACTGAAGCTTTCTTT.